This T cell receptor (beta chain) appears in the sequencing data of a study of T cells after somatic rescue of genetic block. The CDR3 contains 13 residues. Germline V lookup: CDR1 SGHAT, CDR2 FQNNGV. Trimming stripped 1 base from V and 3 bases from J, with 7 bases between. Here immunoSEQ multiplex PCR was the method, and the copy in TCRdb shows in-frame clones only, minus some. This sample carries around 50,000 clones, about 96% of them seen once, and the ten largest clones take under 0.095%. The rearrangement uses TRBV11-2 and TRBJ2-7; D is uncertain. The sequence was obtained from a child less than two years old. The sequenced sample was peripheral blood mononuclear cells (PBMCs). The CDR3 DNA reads TGTGCCAGCAGCTTAGGCCACCTCTACGAGCAGTACTTC. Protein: CASSLGHLYEQYF.